This TCR beta chain was captured in a study of T cell changes during pregnancy in multiple sclerosis. The CDR3 is made up of 15 amino acids. Germline lookup yields CDR1 SGHRS and CDR2 YFSETQ. Trimming shortened V by 0 bases and J by 2 bases, and 9 bases separated the two germline ends. TCRdb's table, derived via immunoSEQ multiplex PCR, lists solely in-frame clones and lacks some. The data show about 83,000 clones, about 96% seen once. This clone was picked up one time. Sequences were derived from peripheral blood, sampled in the second trimester of pregnancy. The clonotype comes from a female donor with multiple sclerosis, enrolled in a pregnancy study. This rearrangement joins TRBV5-1 to TRBJ1-3, with D hard to call. The CDR3 protein is CASSLAPGTGNTIYF. CDR3 nucleotides: TGCGCCAGCAGCTTGGCCCCGGGGACTGGAAACACCATATATTTT.